The 9 T cell receptor beta chains in this list originate from one sample, sequenced in a study of technical replicates of blood from a few donors. Assay used: immunoSEQ multiplex PCR; TCRdb lists only in-frame clones, some missing. Of about 75,000 clones in the sample, 95% to 98% were seen once. Sequences were obtained from T cells isolated from PBMCs. All receptors derive from a human donor in good health.

This sequence joins TRBV6-4 and TRBJ2-2; 8 nucleotides match TRBD2. The CDR3 sequence is 18 residues long. Losses at the gene ends were 6 bases for V and 7 bases for J; bases not matched to a gene: 19. Per the germline V gene, CDR1 is MRHNA and CDR2 is SNTAGT. This CDR3 is CASSHTPSGSGIGGELFF. CDR3 nucleotide sequence: TGTGCCAGCAGCCACACACCCTCGGGTAGCGGGATCGGCGGGGAGCTGTTTTTT.

The genes are TRBV7-3 and TRBJ2-2; 7 bases match TRBD2. The trim removed 4 bases at V and 5 bases at J, leaving 10 bases unmatched. CDR1 is SGHTA and CDR2 is FQGTGA in the germline V gene. CDR3 length: 16 residues. The CDR3 coding sequence is TGTGCCAGCAGCTCACGGGGGACTAATCGGACCGGGGAGCTGTTTTTT. Translated: CASSSRGTNRTGELFF. Combining the CDR3 with reference TRBV7-3 and TRBJ2-2 gives the whole variable domain GAGVSQTPSNKVTEKGKYVELRCDPISGHTALYWYRQSLGQGPEFLIYFQGTGAADDSGLPNDRFFAVRPEGSVSTLKIQRTERGDSAVYLCASSSRGTNRTGELFFGEGSRLTVL.

CDR3 in DNA: TGTGCCAGTAACGACGTAGGGCGGACTCACGATGAAGATACGCAGTATTTT. This encodes CASNDVGRTHDEDTQYF. The chain combines TRBV19 with TRBJ2-3, with D possibly being TRBD2 (5 bases). This CDR3 contains 17 residues. Germline CDR1 LNHDA, CDR2 SQIVND (reference sequence). The V gene lost 7 bases and the J gene lost 5 bases, with 25 bases spanning the gap. Using reference TRBV19 and TRBJ2-3 for the parts outside the CDR3, the full variable domain is DGGITQSPKYLFRKEGQNVTLSCEQNLNHDAMYWYRQDPGQGLRLIYYSQIVNDFQKGDIAEGYSVSREKKESFPLTVTSAQKNPTAFYLCASNDVGRTHDEDTQYFGPGTRLTVL.

The chain combines TRBV6-1 with TRBJ2-1; TRBD1 might be the D (6 bases). Germline V gives CDR1 MNHNS, CDR2 SASEGT. The CDR3 is made up of 14 amino acids. The germline V and J ends were trimmed by 4 bases and 7 bases, with 14 bases remaining between them. For the CDR3, the DNA is TGTGCCAGCAGTGCACAGGGACCGGGGAATGAGCAGTTCTTC. Translating gives CASSAQGPGNEQFF.

The J gene is TRBJ1-5, the V gene TRBV27, with 9 bases aligning to TRBD1. In germline, CDR1 is MNHEY, CDR2 SMNVEV (reference sequence). The V gene end was trimmed by 8 bases and the J gene end by 6 bases; junction bases not matched to a gene: 20. The CDR3 covers 18 residues. CDR3 nucleotides: TGTGCCAGCGCGTCGACAGGGGGTTCGGGTTCATCGAGTCAGCCCCAGCATTTT. Its protein is CASASTGGSGSSSQPQHF.

The chain employs TRBV10-3 and TRBJ2-3; 11 positions agree with TRBD2. The CDR3 contains 12 residues. Trimming removed 10 bases from V and 5 bases from J; junction bases left unmatched: 2. CDR1 and CDR2 (germline): ENHRY, SYGVKD. CDR3 sequence reads: CATLAGGDTQYF. For the CDR3, the DNA is TGTGCCACCCTAGCGGGAGGAGATACGCAGTATTTT.

V usage is TRBV2 and J usage is TRBJ1-3; 7 nucleotides match TRBD1. This CDR3 spans 15 amino acids. Germline loops: CDR1 SNHLY, CDR2 FYNNEI. Trimming took 7 bases from V and 0 from J; bases not matched to a gene: 6. CDR3: CASISEGASGNTIYF. In DNA, the CDR3 is TGTGCCAGCATTAGTGAGGGGGCCTCTGGAAACACCATATATTTT. Combining the CDR3 with reference TRBV2 and TRBJ1-3 gives the whole variable domain EPEVTQTPSHQVTQMGQEVILRCVPISNHLYFYWYRQILGQKVEFLVSFYNNEISEKSEIFDDQFSVERPDGSNFTLKIRSTKLEDSAMYFCASISEGASGNTIYFGEGSWLTVV.

The chain has TRBV28 and TRBJ1-5; D is possibly TRBD1 (6 bases). The CDR3 totals 16 residues. Germline loops: CDR1 MDHEN, CDR2 SYDVKM. V gave up 4 bases and J gave up 9 bases, with 22 bases separating them. This chain's CDR3 is CASSSLQGAQSRPQHF. CDR3 bases: TGTGCCAGCAGTTCCCTACAGGGAGCGCAATCACGGCCCCAGCATTTT.

The rearrangement uses TRBV6-5 and TRBJ1-1; TRBD1 matches at 9 bases. Germline CDR1 reads MNHEY; CDR2 reads SVGAGI. The CDR3 has 14 residues. V shed 0 bases and J 4 bases; nucleotides not matched to a gene: 0. The CDR3: CASSYSQGATEAFF. The CDR3 coding sequence is TGTGCCAGCAGTTACTCACAGGGGGCCACTGAAGCTTTCTTT.